The text below deals with one TCR beta chain. CDR3 size: 15 residues. Germline V gene sequence: CDR1 SGHRS, CDR2 YFSETQ. The V gene end was trimmed by 7 bases and the J gene end by 9 bases; junction bases not matched to a gene: 14. These data come from a study of blood T cell repertoires in COVID-19. Looking at the study overall: Sites in the United States, Italy and Spain provided acute and convalescent COVID-19 samples. PBMCs, B-cell-depleted T cells, or T cells were the source of the cDNA or gDNA that made up the material.

As processed by the authors: Counts of nucleated cells, estimated from reference gene primer amplification, were obtained. Assay used: immunoSEQ multiplex PCR; TCRdb lists only in-frame clones, some missing. From that table come the V and J calls and clone size; the DNA was used to work out D and trimming. Here the sample spans about 270,000 clones, approximately 86% being singletons. The chain recombines TRBV5-1 with TRBJ2-4; 9 bases line up with TRBD1. Sequencing used peripheral blood. This sequence originates from a middle-aged man with active or convalescent COVID-19. DNA for the CDR3: TGCGCCAGCTCCGTAGGGACAGGGACTAAAGGCATTCAGTACTTC. Its protein product is CASSVGTGTKGIQYF.